This T cell receptor beta chain stems from a study of human T cells and chemical hapten exposure. Study overall: On the upper back, patch tests were applied with 0.01% DPC and read at 6 days.

This CDR3 has 15 residues. From germline, CDR1 is MDHEN and CDR2 SYDVKM. Trimming stripped 4 bases from V and 3 bases from J, with 15 bases between. TCRdb used MiXCR to reprocess the RACE reads, holding one entry per CDR3 protein. The table shows around 150,000 distinct CDR3 sequences, with roughly 15% occurring only once. Time point given: patch test 1, 2 weeks after DPC sensitization. The treatment here: therapeutic diphenylcyclopropenone sensitization with weekly scalp DPC. Every patch test was put on after a blood sample was taken. Total RNA was isolated from whole blood that had not been fractionated.

The starting material was whole blood, obtained in connection with sensitization to the hapten diphenylcyclopropenone (DPC). The origin of this receptor is a woman in her 30s with alopecia areata. Some clones in this sample may be carry-over from other donors' samples. The chain couples TRBV28 to TRBJ2-5; D tentatively reads TRBD1 or TRBD2 (5 bases each). DNA for the CDR3: TGTGCCAGCAGTTACACGGGACGAGGGGAAGAGACCCAGTACTTC. This encodes CASSYTGRGEETQYF.